The source of this TCR beta chain is a study of T cells in Graves' hyperthyroidism and ophthalmopathy. Across the whole study: Peripheral blood was acquired at first diagnosis, ahead of any therapy whatsoever. Study-wide points: Blood also contained most expanded thyroid clonotypes above 0.001.

CDR1 LGHDT and CDR2 YNNKEL come from the germline V gene (reference sequence). The CDR3 totals 14 residues. To note about this clonotype: The target antigen is unknown. With a much larger clone just one base away, this may be a read error.

Using RNA transcripts as the source, TCR beta CDR3 regions were amplified. A set of HTBI primers served as the primers for a first-round RT-PCR of the TCR CDR3. TCRdb itself ran the multiplex PCR reads through MiXCR, one entry per CDR3 protein. The sample holds around 420,000 distinct CDR3 sequences, about a sixth seen once. The sequence was collected from a woman aged 18 to 35 with Graves' hyperthyroidism. Input material: blood. This chain connects TRBV3-1 to TRBJ1-1; unclear D gene. This CDR3 is CVSSRRGSNTEAFF. The CDR3 region has the DNA TGTGTCAGCAGCCGTCGGGGTTCGAACACTGAAGCTTTCTTT.